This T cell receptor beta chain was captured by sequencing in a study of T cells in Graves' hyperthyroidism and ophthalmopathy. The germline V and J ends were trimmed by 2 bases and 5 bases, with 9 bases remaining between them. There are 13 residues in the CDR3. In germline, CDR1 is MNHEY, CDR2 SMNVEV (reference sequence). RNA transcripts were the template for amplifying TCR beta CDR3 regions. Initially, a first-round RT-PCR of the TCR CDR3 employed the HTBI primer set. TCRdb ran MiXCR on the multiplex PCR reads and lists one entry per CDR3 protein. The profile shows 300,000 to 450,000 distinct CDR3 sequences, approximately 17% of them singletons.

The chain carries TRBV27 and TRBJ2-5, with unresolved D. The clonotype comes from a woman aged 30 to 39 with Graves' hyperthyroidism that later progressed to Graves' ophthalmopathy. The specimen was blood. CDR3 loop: CASSLILGETQYF. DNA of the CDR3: TGTGCCAGCAGTTTAATTCTAGGGGAGACCCAGTACTTC.